Following are 6 T cell receptor beta chains from one sample sequenced in a study of T-cell reconstitution after alpha-beta-depleted transplantation in children. Researchers prepared the TCRbeta library using unique molecular identifiers, the study reports. TCRdb re-derived calls from the PCR reads in MiXCR, one entry per CDR3 protein. The table has 500,000 to 600,000 distinct CDR3 sequences, about 33% seen once; the top ten hold 2% to 2.5%. Sequencing used PBMCs from the stem cell graft donor, obtained from the stem cell graft. Source of these receptors: a human donor who donated a stem cell graft to a child with aplastic anemia.

The chain couples TRBV12-3 or TRBV12-4 to TRBJ2-4; a weak D match, TRBD2 (5 bases). The V gene lost 6 bases and the J gene lost 3 bases, with 9 bases spanning the gap. This CDR3 has 13 residues. The CDR3 loop is CASSTRDKNIQYF. CDR3 bases: TGTGCCAGCAGCACACGGGACAAAAACATTCAGTACTTC.

This clonotype showed up just a few times. Relative to the germline gene, one junction end is altered; a read error may explain this. This chain joins TRBV4-3 and TRBJ1-1; no reliable D call. CDR3 length: 14 amino acids. Germline V CDR1 and CDR2: LGHNA, YSLEER. CDR3 coding DNA: TGCGCCAGCACCCCTAGCTTGTCGAACACTGAGGCTTTCTTT. Translating gives CASTPSLSNTEAFF.

This chain connects TRBV7-2 to TRBJ1-4, with 8 nucleotides matching TRBD1. The V segment lost 5 bases and the J segment 6 bases; nucleotides outside the gene matches: 8. The CDR3 runs 15 residues. Germline CDR1 is SGHTA and CDR2 is FQGNSA. CDR3 loop: CASSPGGSSYEKLFF. CDR3 sequence (DNA): TGTGCCAGCAGCCCAGGGGGCTCTTCTTATGAAAAACTGTTTTTT.

The sample holds a few counts of this clonotype. CDR3 in amino acids: CASSSGRDEQFF. The CDR3 DNA follows: TGTGCCAGCAGTTCGGGACGCGATGAGCAGTTCTTC. J is TRBJ2-1 and V is TRBV6-5, with D perhaps assigned TRBD1 or TRBD2 (5 bases each). The CDR3 runs to 12 residues. V was clipped by 4 bases and J by 8 bases, with 9 bases between them. Per germline, CDR1 MNHEY and CDR2 SVGAGI.

The rearrangement links TRBV5-5 to TRBJ2-1, with 9 positions matching TRBD2. Germline lookup yields CDR1 SGHKS and CDR2 YYEKEE (reference sequence). The V gene end was trimmed by 0 bases and the J gene end by 10 bases; junction bases not matched to a gene: 5. The CDR3 contains 14 residues. The DNA of the CDR3 is TGTGCCAGCAGCTTGGGACGGCTAGCGGGAGAGCAGTTCTTC. Its translation is CASSLGRLAGEQFF.

The chain has TRBV20-1 and TRBJ1-5; a possible D gene is TRBD1 (5 bases). The CDR3 is made up of 14 amino acids. Between the trimmed V and J ends, which lost 6 bases and 2 bases, there was a span of 14 bases. Germline V gene sequence: CDR1 DFQATT, CDR2 SNEGSKA (reference sequence). The CDR3 DNA is TGCAGTGCCATGCGGGGGGATGGCAATCAGCCCCAGCATTTT. It yields the protein CSAMRGDGNQPQHF.